These 6 T cell receptor beta chains were all obtained from the same sample, sequenced in a study of cytomegalovirus exposure and HLA in healthy donors. A multiplex PCR was run with 60 Vbeta primers and 13 Jbeta primers. Sequencing used immunoSEQ multiplex PCR; TCRdb keeps in-frame clones, though not all of them. Of approximately 150,000 clones detected, roughly three quarters appear once; the ten largest clones hold about 9.9%. Input material: PBMCs. These receptors all stem from a man in his late teens or twenties in good health and CMV-seropositive.

The chain carries TRBV28 and TRBJ1-4, with 8 bases fitting TRBD1. The junction had 7 bases not matched to a gene; V was cut back by 4 bases and J by 3 bases. The germline V gene encodes CDR1 MDHEN and CDR2 SYDVKM. The CDR3 contains 16 residues. In DNA form, the CDR3 reads TGTGCCAGCAGTTCCCCGGACAGGGCATCTAATGAAAAACTGTTTTTT. Residues: CASSSPDRASNEKLFF.

As DNA, the CDR3 is TGCGCCAGACCCCGGGGGACGGCAGAGACCCAGTACTTC. As protein: CARPRGTAETQYF. The chain is built from TRBV23-1 and TRBJ2-5; D is perhaps TRBD2 (6 bases). TRBV23-1 qualifies as an ORF whose function is uncertain. CDR3 length: 13 residues. V was cut by 9 bases and J by 4 bases, with 15 bases left in between.

The V call is TRBV6-5, the J call TRBJ1-4; 8 bases fit TRBD1. The length of the CDR3 is 14 residues. Germline CDR1 and CDR2: MNHEY and SVGAGI. Trimming took 5 bases from V and 8 from J; bases not matched to a gene: 7. The CDR3 region has the DNA TGTGCCAGCAGTGAGGGGACAGGTTCGGAAAAACTGTTTTTT. It codes for CASSEGTGSEKLFF.

This chain joins TRBV7-9 and TRBJ2-7; 9 nucleotides match TRBD1. Germline CDR1 and CDR2: SEHNR and FQNEAQ (reference sequence). V lost 0 bases to trimming and J lost 4 bases; unmatched junction nucleotides: 4. The CDR3 runs 15 residues. The CDR3 loop is CASSLAGQGNYEQYF. The CDR3 bases are TGTGCCAGCAGCTTAGCAGGACAGGGGAATTACGAGCAGTACTTC.

This chain connects TRBV7-2 to TRBJ2-2; 10 bases are shared with TRBD1. V lost 3 bases, J lost 7 bases, and 5 bases stayed unmatched. Germline values: CDR1 SGHTA, CDR2 FQGNSA. This CDR3 has 15 amino acids. CDR3 amino acids: CASSLGTGVNGELFF. The CDR3 DNA follows: TGTGCCAGCAGCTTGGGGACAGGGGTTAACGGGGAGCTGTTTTTT.

The gene calls are TRBV5-6 and TRBJ2-5; D uncertain. The CDR3 length is 12 residues. V lost 5 bases and J lost 3, with 8 bases in between. Germline CDR1 SGHDT, CDR2 YYEEEE. CDR3 DNA sequence: TGTGCCAGCAGAATCGTAGAAGAGACCCAGTACTTC. Translation: CASRIVEETQYF.